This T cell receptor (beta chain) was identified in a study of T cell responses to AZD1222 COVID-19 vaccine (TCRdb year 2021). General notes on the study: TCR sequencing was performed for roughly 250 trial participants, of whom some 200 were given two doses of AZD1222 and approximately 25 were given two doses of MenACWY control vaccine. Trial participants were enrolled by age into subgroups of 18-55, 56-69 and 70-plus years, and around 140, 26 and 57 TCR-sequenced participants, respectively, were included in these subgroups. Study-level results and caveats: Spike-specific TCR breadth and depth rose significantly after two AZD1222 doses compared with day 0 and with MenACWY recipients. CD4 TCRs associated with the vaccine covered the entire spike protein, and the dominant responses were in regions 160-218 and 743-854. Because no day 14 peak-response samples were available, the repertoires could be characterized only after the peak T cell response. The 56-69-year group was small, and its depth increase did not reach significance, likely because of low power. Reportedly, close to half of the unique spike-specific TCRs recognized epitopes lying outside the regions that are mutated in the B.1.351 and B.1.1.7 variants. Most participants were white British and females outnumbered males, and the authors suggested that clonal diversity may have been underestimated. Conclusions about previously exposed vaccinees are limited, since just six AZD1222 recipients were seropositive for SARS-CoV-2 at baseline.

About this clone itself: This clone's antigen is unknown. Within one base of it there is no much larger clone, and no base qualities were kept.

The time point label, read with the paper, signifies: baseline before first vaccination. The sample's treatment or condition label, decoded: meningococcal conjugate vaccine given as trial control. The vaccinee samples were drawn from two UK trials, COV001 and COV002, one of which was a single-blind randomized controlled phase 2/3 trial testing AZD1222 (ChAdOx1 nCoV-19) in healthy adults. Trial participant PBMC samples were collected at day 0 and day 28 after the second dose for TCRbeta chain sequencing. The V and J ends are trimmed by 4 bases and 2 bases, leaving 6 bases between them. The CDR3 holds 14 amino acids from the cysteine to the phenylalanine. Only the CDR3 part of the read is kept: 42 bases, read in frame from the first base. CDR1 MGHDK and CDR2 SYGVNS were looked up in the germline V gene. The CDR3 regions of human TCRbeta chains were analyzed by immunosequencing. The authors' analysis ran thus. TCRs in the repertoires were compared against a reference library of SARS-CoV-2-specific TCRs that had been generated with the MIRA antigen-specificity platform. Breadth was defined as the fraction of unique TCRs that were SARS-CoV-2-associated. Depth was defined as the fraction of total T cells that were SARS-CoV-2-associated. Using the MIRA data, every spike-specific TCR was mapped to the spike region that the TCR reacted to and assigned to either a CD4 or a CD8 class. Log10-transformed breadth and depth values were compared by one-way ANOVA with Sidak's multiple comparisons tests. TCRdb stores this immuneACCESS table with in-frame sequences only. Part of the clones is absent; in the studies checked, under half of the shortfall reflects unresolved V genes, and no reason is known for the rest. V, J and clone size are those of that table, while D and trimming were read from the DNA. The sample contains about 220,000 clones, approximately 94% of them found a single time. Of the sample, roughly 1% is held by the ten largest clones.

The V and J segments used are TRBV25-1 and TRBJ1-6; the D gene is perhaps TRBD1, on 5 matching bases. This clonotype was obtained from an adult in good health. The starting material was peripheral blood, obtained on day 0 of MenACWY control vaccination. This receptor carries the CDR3 CASSGTTYNSPLHF. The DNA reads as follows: TGTGCCAGCAGTGGGACAACCTATAATTCACCCCTCCACTTT.